This entry concerns a single TCR beta chain. Original analysis: Reference gene primers were amplified, and this amplification served to estimate nucleated cell counts. Libraries were prepared by immunoSEQ multiplex PCR; TCRdb keeps only in-frame clonotypes and omits some of them. V and J calls and clone size come straight from that table; D and trimming were deduced from the DNA. The table includes 210,000 or so clones, just under 85% detected once. The sample comes from a study of blood T cell repertoires in COVID-19. Across the whole study: Sources were T cells, B-cell-depleted T cells, or PBMCs; the material itself was cDNA or gDNA.

Trimming removed 3 bases from V and 8 bases from J, with 19 bases in between. Germline V CDR1 and CDR2: KGHSH, LQKENI. CDR3 length: 15 amino acids. This receptor was taken from a woman in her 70s with active or convalescent COVID-19. Sequenced material: peripheral blood. This chain joins TRBV18 and TRBJ1-2; TRBD1 is a possible D gene (6 bases). The CDR3 spells CASSPTGAGESGYTF. CDR3 coding DNA: TGTGCCAGCTCACCCACCGGGGCAGGGGAGTCCGGCTACACCTTC.